The next 28 T cell receptor beta chains were all read from a single sample in a study of blood T cell repertoires in COVID-19. Sequenced by immunoSEQ multiplex PCR; TCRdb stores in-frame clones only, minus some. Seen here are over 100,000 clones, more than 85% observed once, and the top ten hold less than 5.5%. The sample taken for sequencing was peripheral blood. These TCRs come from a man between 18 and 35 years old with acute or convalescent COVID-19.

The chain is built from TRBV6-1 and TRBJ1-2, with a possible D match to TRBD1 (5 bases). CDR3 length equals 15 residues. Germline V CDR1 and CDR2: MNHNS, SASEGT. Trimming removed 2 bases from V and 8 bases from J, with 18 bases in between. In nucleotides, the CDR3 is TGTGCCAGCAGTGAATGGAGGGGAGAGAGTGCCGGCTACACCTTC. Translation: CASSEWRGESAGYTF.

CDR3 protein: CASSPGTGPGNTIYF. CDR3 nucleotide sequence: TGTGCCAGCAGCCCCGGGACAGGGCCTGGAAACACCATATATTTT. V gene TRBV5-6 combines with J gene TRBJ1-3; 9 bases are a match to TRBD1. Germline CDR1 SGHDT, CDR2 YYEEEE. The CDR3 consists of 15 residues. V trimming: 4 bases; J trimming: 2 bases; junction bases outside the gene matches: 4.

This clone was detected only once. This chain connects TRBV29-1 to TRBJ2-7; TRBD1 agrees at 10 bases. Trimming removed 7 bases from V and 2 bases from J; junction bases left unmatched: 8. The CDR3 is 14 residues long. Per the germline V gene, CDR1 is SQVTM and CDR2 is ANQGSEA. This chain's CDR3 is CSAHSGQGAYEQYF. The CDR3 region has the DNA TGCAGCGCCCATAGTGGACAGGGGGCCTACGAGCAGTACTTC.

In DNA, the CDR3 is TGTGCCAGTAGTTCGGGTGGCGGTTCCTACGAGCAGTACTTC. It translates to CASSSGGGSYEQYF. This chain connects TRBV19 to TRBJ2-7; D remains ambiguous. CDR1 is LNHDA, CDR2 SQIVND, per germline (reference sequence). This CDR3 is 14 amino acids long. V was pared by 5 bases and J by 1 base, with 12 bases between.

The V and J genes are TRBV11-2 and TRBJ1-5; 7 bases are shared with TRBD1. The germline V gene encodes CDR1 SGHAT and CDR2 FQNNGV. V lost 1 base, J lost 7 bases, and 7 bases stayed unmatched. CDR3 length: 15 residues. The CDR3 DNA is TGTGCCAGCAGCTTAGGGGACAGCCCATACCAGCCCCAGCATTTT. It encodes CASSLGDSPYQPQHF.

The chain couples TRBV7-7 to TRBJ1-2; TRBD1 matches at 9 bases. CDR3 length: 16 residues. V lost 5 bases, J lost 0 bases, and 7 bases stayed unmatched. CDR1 is SSHAT, CDR2 FNYEAQ, per germline (reference sequence). CDR3: CASSPIGQGTNYGYTF. CDR3 bases: TGTGCCAGCAGCCCGATTGGACAGGGGACTAACTATGGCTACACCTTC.

About this clone: Within the sample, other DNA sequences also encode this same CDR3. This chain joins TRBV5-5 and TRBJ2-3, with D unclear. The CDR3 is 14 residues long. In germline, CDR1 is SGHKS, CDR2 YYEKEE (reference sequence). Trimming removed 0 bases at V and 1 base at J, with 6 bases between. The CDR3 DNA reads as TGTGCCAGCAGCTTGGGCGGAGGCACAGATACGCAGTATTTT. It is translated as CASSLGGGTDTQYF.

The chain has TRBV12-2 and TRBJ1-2; TRBD1 reflects the table's D call only, with no check against the DNA. TRBV12-2 represents a pseudogene. CDR3 size: 13 residues. CDR3 DNA: TGTGCAAGTCGCTTAGCAGGGGGCATTGGCTACACCTTC. Protein: CASRLAGGIGYTF.

The chain has TRBV12-5 and TRBJ2-1; 7 bases are a match to TRBD2. There are 19 residues in the CDR3. Germline V CDR1 and CDR2: LGHNT, FRNRAP. V trimming: 1 base; J trimming: 0 bases; junction bases outside the gene matches: 12. CDR3 DNA sequence: TGTGCTAGTGGTTTGGCAAAGAAGACGGGGGGACCCTCCTACAATGAGCAGTTCTTC. Translated: CASGLAKKTGGPSYNEQFF.

V and J are TRBV5-1 and TRBJ1-6; 9 bases line up with TRBD1. This CDR3 comprises 15 residues. In germline, CDR1 is SGHRS, CDR2 YFSETQ. Trimming cost V 7 bases and J 10 bases; bases outside gene matches: 12. DNA of the CDR3: TGCGCCAGCCGTTTGACAGGGGGGCTCGAATCACCCCTCCACTTT. The encoded protein is CASRLTGGLESPLHF.

This clone was seen a single time. The J gene is TRBJ2-1, the V gene TRBV19; D is possibly TRBD2 (6 bases). In germline, CDR1 is LNHDA, CDR2 SQIVND (reference sequence). V lost 2 bases and J lost 4, with 12 bases in between. The CDR3 runs 15 residues. The CDR3 is CASSIRREAYNEQFF. CDR3 nucleotide sequence: TGTGCCAGTAGTATACGGCGGGAAGCTTACAATGAGCAGTTCTTC.

This rearrangement joins TRBV5-8 to TRBJ1-1; TRBD1 is a possible D gene (5 bases). Trimming took off 1 base at V and 1 base at J, with 11 bases between the two ends. The CDR3 runs to 15 residues. The germline gives CDR1 SGHTS, CDR2 YDEGEE. In nucleotides, the CDR3 is TGTGCCAGCAGCTTGTTGCGACAGACGAACACTGAAGCTTTCTTT. Residues: CASSLLRQTNTEAFF.

This sequence joins TRBV27 and TRBJ1-1, with D possibly being TRBD1 (6 bases). The V gene lost 0 bases and the J gene lost 6 bases, with 11 bases spanning the gap. The CDR3 spans 14 residues. CDR1 and CDR2 from the germline V gene are MNHEY and SMNVEV (reference sequence). DNA of the CDR3: TGTGCCAGCAGTTTATCGAACAGGGTCCCTGAAGCTTTCTTT. Residues: CASSLSNRVPEAFF.

The gene calls are TRBV9 and TRBJ1-6; 7 nucleotides agree with TRBD1. Germline V gene sequence: CDR1 SGDLS, CDR2 YYNGEE. With 0 bases clipped from V and 7 bases from J, the junction kept 4 bases outside the gene matches. CDR3 length equals 15 residues. This CDR3 is CASSVGGTVNSPLHF. The CDR3 coding sequence is TGTGCCAGCAGCGTAGGGGGGACAGTAAATTCACCCCTCCACTTT.

The V gene is TRBV6-5, the J gene TRBJ1-6, with 7 bases lining up with TRBD1. CDR3 length: 16 amino acids. With V trimmed by 2 bases and J by 8 bases, 9 bases remained unmatched. The V gene's germline CDR1 is MNHEY and CDR2 SVGAGI. In DNA form, the CDR3 reads TGTGCCAGCAGTTACGACAGGGCCCTTAACGATTCACCCCTCCACTTT. Protein: CASSYDRALNDSPLHF.

Comments on this clone: The sample has other DNA sequences that encode this CDR3 too. This chain joins TRBV5-1 and TRBJ1-1; 7 bases map to TRBD1. This CDR3 has 14 residues. J gave up 1 base and V 0 bases, and 0 bases lay outside the gene matches. Germline CDR1 SGHRS, CDR2 YFSETQ. CDR3 coding DNA: TGCGCCAGCAGCTTGGACAGGGGGAACACTGAAGCTTTCTTT. It is translated as CASSLDRGNTEAFF.

V usage is TRBV7-9 and J usage is TRBJ1-5; D not certain. The V gene lost 1 base and the J gene lost 0 bases, with 7 bases spanning the gap. Germline V gene data show CDR1 as SEHNR and CDR2 as FQNEAQ (reference sequence). The CDR3 spans 15 residues. This CDR3 is CASSLVGDSNQPQHF. The CDR3 DNA follows: TGTGCCAGCAGCTTAGTCGGAGATAGCAATCAGCCCCAGCATTTT.

V is TRBV6-5 and J is TRBJ1-2; D uncertain. Between the trimmed V and J ends, which lost 9 bases and 0 bases, there was a span of 8 bases. The germline V gene has CDR1 MNHEY and CDR2 SVGAGI. This CDR3 is built from 12 residues. In DNA, the CDR3 is TGTGCCAGGCGATTCCCTAACTATGGCTACACCTTC. Translating it yields CARRFPNYGYTF.

The CDR3 sequence is CASIRGQNTEAFF. The CDR3 DNA sequence: TGTGCCAGCATCCGCGGGCAGAACACTGAAGCTTTCTTT. The V gene is TRBV6-5, the J gene TRBJ1-1; no clear D gene. Trimming removed 7 bases from V and 1 base from J, with 10 bases in between. CDR1 MNHEY and CDR2 SVGAGI come from the germline V gene. This CDR3 has 13 residues.

CDR3: CASSLDLRGGEGFF. The CDR3 nucleotides read TGTGCCAGCAGCTTAGATTTGCGGGGGGGCGAAGGGTTCTTC. The chain combines TRBV7-2 with TRBJ2-1; 9 positions agree with TRBD2. V trimming: 1 base; J trimming: 15 bases; junction bases outside the gene matches: 10. Germline CDR1 is SGHTA and CDR2 is FQGNSA. This CDR3 has 14 amino acids.

This rearrangement joins TRBV6-2 or TRBV6-3 to TRBJ1-6; D is perhaps TRBD1 (5 bases). V was shortened by 6 bases and J by 6 bases, with 15 bases between the two germline ends. The CDR3 loop spans 15 amino acids. CDR1 and CDR2 (germline): MNHEY, SVGEGT. This CDR3 reads CASSPATDRNSPLHF. DNA of the CDR3: TGTGCCAGCAGCCCGGCGACAGATCGTAATTCACCCCTCCACTTT.

The rearrangement uses TRBV2 and TRBJ1-5; 8 nucleotides agree with TRBD1. Trimming cost V 3 bases and J 4 bases; bases outside gene matches: 14. Germline V gene lookup returns CDR1 SNHLY and CDR2 FYNNEI. The CDR3 totals 18 residues. CDR3 coding DNA: TGTGCCAGCAGTGACCCCCCGGGGAGAACAGGGGGAAATCAGCCCCAGCATTTT. It yields the protein CASSDPPGRTGGNQPQHF. Filled out from reference TRBV2 and TRBJ1-5, the complete variable domain reads EPEVTQTPSHQVTQMGQEVILRCVPISNHLYFYWYRQILGQKVEFLVSFYNNEISEKSEIFDDQFSVERPDGSNFTLKIRSTKLEDSAMYFCASSDPPGRTGGNQPQHFGDGTRLSIL.

This chain uses TRBV6-1 with TRBJ2-7, with a weak D call TRBD2 (6 bases). Trimming pared 0 bases from V and 3 bases from J, leaving 12 bases between. Germline loops: CDR1 MNHNS, CDR2 SASEGT. The CDR3 sequence is 15 residues long. CDR3 DNA sequence: TGTGCCAGCAGTGAAGCGTGGCGGGGAGACTACGAGCAGTACTTC. This encodes CASSEAWRGDYEQYF.

The chain has TRBV5-6 and TRBJ2-5; the D gene is possibly TRBD2 (5 bases). Trimming cost V 4 bases and J 5 bases, with 12 bases left between them. The CDR3 is 13 residues long. Germline CDR1 reads SGHDT; CDR2 reads YYEEEE. The chain's CDR3 is CASSRKKRETQYF. The DNA for the CDR3 is TGTGCCAGCAGCCGGAAAAAGCGGGAGACCCAGTACTTC.

The chain employs TRBV29-1 and TRBJ2-1; no reliable D call. Between the trimmed V and J ends, which lost 0 bases and 3 bases, there was a span of 12 bases. Per germline, CDR1 SQVTM and CDR2 ANQGSEA. The CDR3 loop spans 15 amino acids. The CDR3 coding sequence is TGCAGCGTTGAAGATAGCCAGCTAAGCTACAATGAGCAGTTCTTC. Its protein is CSVEDSQLSYNEQFF.

This chain uses TRBV19 with TRBJ1-1; tentative D call: TRBD1 (6 bases). CDR3 size: 13 residues. In germline, CDR1 is LNHDA, CDR2 SQIVND (reference sequence). Trimming took 7 bases from V and 4 from J, leaving 13 bases between them. CDR3 DNA: TGTGCCAGTACCCGGGGGGGGGCCACTGAAGCTTTCTTT. Translated: CASTRGGATEAFF.

The chain uses TRBV2 and TRBJ1-3; D is perhaps TRBD1 (6 bases). Trimming left V 11 bases short and J 0 bases short, with 17 bases between. Germline lookup yields CDR1 SNHLY and CDR2 FYNNEI. This CDR3 is built from 15 residues. CDR3 nucleotides: TGTGCCGGCACCGACAGGCCTCCCTCTGGAAACACCATATATTTT. This sequence encodes CAGTDRPPSGNTIYF. The full variable domain, rest sourced from reference TRBV2 and TRBJ1-3, is EPEVTQTPSHQVTQMGQEVILRCVPISNHLYFYWYRQILGQKVEFLVSFYNNEISEKSEIFDDQFSVERPDGSNFTLKIRSTKLEDSAMYFCAGTDRPPSGNTIYFGEGSWLTVV.

The rearrangement joins TRBV5-4 to TRBJ1-4; perhaps TRBD1 as D (6 bases). CDR3 size: 16 residues. Trimming shortened V by 0 bases and J by 4 bases, and 13 bases separated the two germline ends. Germline assignment: CDR1 SGHNT and CDR2 YYREEE (reference sequence). In DNA, the CDR3 is TGTGCCAGCAGCTTGGCCGGTACAGGGAATAATGAAAAACTGTTTTTT. Protein product: CASSLAGTGNNEKLFF.